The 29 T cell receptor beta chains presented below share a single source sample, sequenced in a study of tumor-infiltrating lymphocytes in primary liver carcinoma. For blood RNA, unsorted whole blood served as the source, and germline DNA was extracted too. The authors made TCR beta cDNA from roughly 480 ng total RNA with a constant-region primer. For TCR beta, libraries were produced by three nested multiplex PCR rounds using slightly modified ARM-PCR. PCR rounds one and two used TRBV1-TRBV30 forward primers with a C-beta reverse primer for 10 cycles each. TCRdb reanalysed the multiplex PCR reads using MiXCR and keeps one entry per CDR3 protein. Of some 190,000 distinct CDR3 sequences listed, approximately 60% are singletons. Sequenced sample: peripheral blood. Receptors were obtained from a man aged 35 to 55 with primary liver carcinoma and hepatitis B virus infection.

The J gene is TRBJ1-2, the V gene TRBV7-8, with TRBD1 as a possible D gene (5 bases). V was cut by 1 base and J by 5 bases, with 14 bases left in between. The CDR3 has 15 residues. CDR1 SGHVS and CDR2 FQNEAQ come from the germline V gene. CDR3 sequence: CASSLEDGGRYGYTF. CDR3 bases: TGTGCCAGCAGCTTAGAAGACGGGGGGAGGTATGGCTACACCTTC.

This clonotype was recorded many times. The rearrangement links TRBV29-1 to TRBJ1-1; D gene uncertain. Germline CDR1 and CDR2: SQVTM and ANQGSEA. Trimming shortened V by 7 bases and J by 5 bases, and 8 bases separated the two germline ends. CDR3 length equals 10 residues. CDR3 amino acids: CSATGTEAFF. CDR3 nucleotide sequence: TGCAGCGCCACCGGGACTGAAGCTTTCTTT.

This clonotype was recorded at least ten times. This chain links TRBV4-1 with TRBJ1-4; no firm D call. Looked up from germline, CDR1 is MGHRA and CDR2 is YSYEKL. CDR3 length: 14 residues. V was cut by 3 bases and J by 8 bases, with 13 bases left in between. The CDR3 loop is CASSHLDGGEKLFF. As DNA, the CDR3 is TGCGCCAGCAGCCACTTGGACGGTGGGGAAAAACTGTTTTTT.

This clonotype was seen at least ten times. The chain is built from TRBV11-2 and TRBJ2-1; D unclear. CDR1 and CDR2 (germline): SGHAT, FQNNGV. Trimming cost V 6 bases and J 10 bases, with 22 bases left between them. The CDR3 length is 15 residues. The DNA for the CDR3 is TGTGCCAGCAGGGATGGCAGCGACCCCGTGAGCGAGCAGTTCTTC. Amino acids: CASRDGSDPVSEQFF.

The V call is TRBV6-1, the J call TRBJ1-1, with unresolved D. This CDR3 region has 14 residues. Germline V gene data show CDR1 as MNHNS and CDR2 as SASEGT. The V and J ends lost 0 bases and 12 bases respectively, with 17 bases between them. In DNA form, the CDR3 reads TGTGCCAGCAGTGAAGCATGGACGCGAGGTCGGACTTTCTTT. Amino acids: CASSEAWTRGRTFF.

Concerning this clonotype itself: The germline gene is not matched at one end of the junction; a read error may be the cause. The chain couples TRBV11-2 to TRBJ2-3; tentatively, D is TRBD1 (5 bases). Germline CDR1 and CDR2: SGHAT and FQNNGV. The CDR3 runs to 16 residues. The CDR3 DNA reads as TGTACCAGCAGCTTAAGGGGAAGGCCGAACACGGATACGCAGTATTTT. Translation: CTSSLRGRPNTDTQYF.

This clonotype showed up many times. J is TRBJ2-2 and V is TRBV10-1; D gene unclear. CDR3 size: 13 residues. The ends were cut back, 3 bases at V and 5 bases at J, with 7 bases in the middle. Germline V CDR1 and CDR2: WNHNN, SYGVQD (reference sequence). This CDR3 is CASSEIETGELFF. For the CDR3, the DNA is TGCGCCAGCAGTGAAATCGAAACCGGGGAGCTGTTTTTT.

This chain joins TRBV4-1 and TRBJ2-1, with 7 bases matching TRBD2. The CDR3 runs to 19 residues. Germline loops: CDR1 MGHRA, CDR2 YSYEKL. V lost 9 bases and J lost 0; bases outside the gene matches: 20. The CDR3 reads CASSPTSGGSFSSYNEQFF. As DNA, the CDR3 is TGCGCCAGTTCTCCGACCTCTGGCGGGAGTTTTAGCTCCTACAATGAGCAGTTCTTC.

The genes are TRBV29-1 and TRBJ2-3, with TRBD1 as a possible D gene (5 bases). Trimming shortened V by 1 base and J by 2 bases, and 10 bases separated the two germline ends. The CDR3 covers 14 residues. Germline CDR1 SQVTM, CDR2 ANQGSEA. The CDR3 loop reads CSVEGQGLTDTQYF. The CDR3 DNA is TGCAGCGTTGAAGGTCAGGGCCTCACAGATACGCAGTATTTT.

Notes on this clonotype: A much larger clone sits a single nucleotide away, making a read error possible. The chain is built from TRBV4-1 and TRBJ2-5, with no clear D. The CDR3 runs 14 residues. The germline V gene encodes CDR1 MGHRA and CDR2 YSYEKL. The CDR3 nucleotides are TGCGCCAGCAGCCCCGGACCGTACCAAGAGACCCAGAACTTC. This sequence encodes CASSPGPYQETQNF.

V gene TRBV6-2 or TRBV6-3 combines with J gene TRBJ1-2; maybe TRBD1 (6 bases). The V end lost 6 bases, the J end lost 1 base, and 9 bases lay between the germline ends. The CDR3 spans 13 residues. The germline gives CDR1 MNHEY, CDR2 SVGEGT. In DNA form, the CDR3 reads TGTGCCAGCAGCCTCAGGGGTAACTATGGCTACACCTTC. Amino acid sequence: CASSLRGNYGYTF.

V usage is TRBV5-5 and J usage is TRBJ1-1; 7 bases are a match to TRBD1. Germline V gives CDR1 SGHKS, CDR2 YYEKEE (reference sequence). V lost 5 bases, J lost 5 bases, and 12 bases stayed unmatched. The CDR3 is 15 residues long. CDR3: CASSPVQGYRTEAFF. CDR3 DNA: TGTGCCAGCAGTCCAGTACAGGGGTATCGGACTGAAGCTTTCTTT.

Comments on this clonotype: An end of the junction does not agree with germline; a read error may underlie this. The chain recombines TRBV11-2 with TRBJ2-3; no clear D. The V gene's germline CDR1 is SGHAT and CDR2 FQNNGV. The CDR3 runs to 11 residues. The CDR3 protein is CASSSADTHYF. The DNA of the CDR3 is TGTGCCAGCAGCTCGGCAGATACGCACTATTTT. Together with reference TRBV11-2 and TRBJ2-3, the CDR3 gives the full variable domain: EAGVAQSPRYKIIEKRQSVAFWCNPISGHATLYWYQQILGQGPKLLIQFQNNGVVDDSQLPKDRFSAERLKGVDSTLKIQPAKLEDSAVYLCASSSADTHYFGPGTRLTVL.

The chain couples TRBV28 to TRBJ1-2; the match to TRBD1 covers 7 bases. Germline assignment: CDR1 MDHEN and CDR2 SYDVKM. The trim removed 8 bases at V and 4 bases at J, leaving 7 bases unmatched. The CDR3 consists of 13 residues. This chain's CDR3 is CASARDRRYGYTF. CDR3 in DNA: TGTGCCAGCGCACGGGACAGACGCTATGGCTACACCTTC.

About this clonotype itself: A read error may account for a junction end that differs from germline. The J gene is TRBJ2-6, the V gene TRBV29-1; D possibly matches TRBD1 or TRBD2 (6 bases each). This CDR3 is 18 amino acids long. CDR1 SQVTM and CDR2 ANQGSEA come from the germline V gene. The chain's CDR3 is CSVEEGRRSSSGANFLTF. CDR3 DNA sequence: TGCAGCGTTGAAGAAGGGAGGAGGTCGTCATCAGGGGCCAACTTCCTGACTTTC.

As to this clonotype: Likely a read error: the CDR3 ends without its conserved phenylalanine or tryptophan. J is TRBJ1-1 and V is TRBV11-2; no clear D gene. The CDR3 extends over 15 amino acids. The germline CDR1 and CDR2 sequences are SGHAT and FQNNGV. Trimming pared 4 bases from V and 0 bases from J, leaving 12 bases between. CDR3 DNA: TGTGCCAGCAGCTCAGGTTCCAGGATGAACACTGAAGCTTTCTAT. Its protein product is CASSSGSRMNTEAFY.

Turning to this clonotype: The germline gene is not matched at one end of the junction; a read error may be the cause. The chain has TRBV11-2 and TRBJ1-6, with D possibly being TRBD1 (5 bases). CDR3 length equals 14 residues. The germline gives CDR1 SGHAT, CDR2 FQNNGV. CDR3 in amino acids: CASSSQAYNSPLQF. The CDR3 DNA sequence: TGTGCCAGCAGTTCACAGGCTTATAATTCACCCCTCCAGTTT.

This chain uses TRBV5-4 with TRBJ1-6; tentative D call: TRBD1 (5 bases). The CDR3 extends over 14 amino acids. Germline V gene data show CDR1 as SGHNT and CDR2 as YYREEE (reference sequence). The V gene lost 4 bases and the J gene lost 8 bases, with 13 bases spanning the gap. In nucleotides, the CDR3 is TGTGCCAGCAGCCCAGGGAGTTCTGATTCACCCCTCCACTTT. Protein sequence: CASSPGSSDSPLHF.

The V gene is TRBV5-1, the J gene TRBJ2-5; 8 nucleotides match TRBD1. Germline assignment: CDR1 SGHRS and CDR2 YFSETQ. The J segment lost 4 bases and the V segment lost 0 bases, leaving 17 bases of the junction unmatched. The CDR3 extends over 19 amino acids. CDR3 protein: CASSLDAVRTGILGETQYF. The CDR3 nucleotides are TGCGCCAGCAGCTTGGATGCAGTGAGGACAGGGATATTGGGAGAGACCCAGTACTTC.

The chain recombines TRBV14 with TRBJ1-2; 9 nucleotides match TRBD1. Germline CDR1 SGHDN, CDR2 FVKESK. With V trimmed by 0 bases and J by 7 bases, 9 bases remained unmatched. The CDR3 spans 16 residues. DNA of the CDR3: TGTGCCAGCAGCCAAGATCCCTTGGACAGGGGTTTTGGCTACACCTTC. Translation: CASSQDPLDRGFGYTF.

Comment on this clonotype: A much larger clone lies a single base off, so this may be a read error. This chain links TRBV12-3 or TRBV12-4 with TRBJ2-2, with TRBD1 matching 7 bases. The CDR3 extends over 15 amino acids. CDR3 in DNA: TGTACCAGCAGAAGCAGGGACAGGAACACCGGGGAGCTGTTTTTT. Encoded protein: CTSRSRDRNTGELFF.

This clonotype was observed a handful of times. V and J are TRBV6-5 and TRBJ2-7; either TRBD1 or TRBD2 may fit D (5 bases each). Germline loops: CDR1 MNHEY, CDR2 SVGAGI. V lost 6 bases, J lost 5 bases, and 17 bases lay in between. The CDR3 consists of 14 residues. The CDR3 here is CASRPGQGSDEQYF. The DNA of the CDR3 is TGTGCCAGCAGGCCGGGGCAGGGATCGGACGAGCAGTACTTC.

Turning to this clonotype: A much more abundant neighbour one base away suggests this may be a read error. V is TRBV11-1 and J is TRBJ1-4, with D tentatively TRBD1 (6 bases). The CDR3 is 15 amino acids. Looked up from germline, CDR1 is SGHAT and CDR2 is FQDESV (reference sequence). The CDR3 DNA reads TGTGACAGCAGCTCCGGATGGGACAACAATGAAAAACTGTTTTTT. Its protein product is CDSSSGWDNNEKLFF.

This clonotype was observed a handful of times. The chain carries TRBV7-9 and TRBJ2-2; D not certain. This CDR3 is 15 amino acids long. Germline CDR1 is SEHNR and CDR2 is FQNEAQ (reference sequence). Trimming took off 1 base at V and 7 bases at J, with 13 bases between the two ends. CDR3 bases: TGTGCCAGCAGCTTAGTGACTGGGAATGACGGGGAGCTGTTTTTT. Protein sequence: CASSLVTGNDGELFF.

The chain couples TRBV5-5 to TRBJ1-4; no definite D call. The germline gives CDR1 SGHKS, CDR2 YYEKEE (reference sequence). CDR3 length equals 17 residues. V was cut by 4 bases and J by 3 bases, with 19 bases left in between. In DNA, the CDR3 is TGTGCCAGCAGCCCGGGAGGATGGCGCGCCTCTAATGAAAAACTGTTTTTT. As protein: CASSPGGWRASNEKLFF.

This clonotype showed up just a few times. CDR3: CTVTATLRETQYF. DNA for the CDR3: TGTACCGTAACAGCGACCCTCCGGGAGACCCAGTACTTC. This rearrangement joins TRBV6-1 to TRBJ2-5; unclear D gene. The germline CDR1 and CDR2 sequences are MNHNS and SASEGT. This CDR3 has 13 amino acids.

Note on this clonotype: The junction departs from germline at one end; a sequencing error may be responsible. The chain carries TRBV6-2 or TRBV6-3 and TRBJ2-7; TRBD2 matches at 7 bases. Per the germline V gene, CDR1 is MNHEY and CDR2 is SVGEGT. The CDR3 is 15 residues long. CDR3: CASSYPPSGPYEQYF. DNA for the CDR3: TGTGCCAGTAGTTACCCACCTAGCGGCCCCTACGAGCAGTACTTC.

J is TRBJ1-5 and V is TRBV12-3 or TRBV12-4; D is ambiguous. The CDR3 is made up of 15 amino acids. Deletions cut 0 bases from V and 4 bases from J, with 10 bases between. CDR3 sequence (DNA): TGTGCCAGCAGTTTAGCGGCTGGGCCGAATCAGCCCCAGCATTTT. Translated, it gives CASSLAAGPNQPQHF.

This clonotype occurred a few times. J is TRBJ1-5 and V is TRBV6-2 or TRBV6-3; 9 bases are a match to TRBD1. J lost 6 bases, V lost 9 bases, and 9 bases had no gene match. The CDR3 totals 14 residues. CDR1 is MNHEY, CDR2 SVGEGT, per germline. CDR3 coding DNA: TGTGCCAGTGATACAGGGGGCCTTGGTCAGCCCCAGCATTTT. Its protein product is CASDTGGLGQPQHF.